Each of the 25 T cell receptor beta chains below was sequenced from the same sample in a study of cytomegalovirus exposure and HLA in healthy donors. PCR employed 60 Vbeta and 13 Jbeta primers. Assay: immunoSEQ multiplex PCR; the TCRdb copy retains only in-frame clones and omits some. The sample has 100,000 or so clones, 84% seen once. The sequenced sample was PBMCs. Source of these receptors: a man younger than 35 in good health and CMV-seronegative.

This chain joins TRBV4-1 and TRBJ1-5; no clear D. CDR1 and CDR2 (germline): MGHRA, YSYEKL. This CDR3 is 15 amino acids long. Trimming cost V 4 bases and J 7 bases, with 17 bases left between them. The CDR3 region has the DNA TGCGCCAGCAGCCCAGAGACTGGGGAGAAACAGCCCCAGCATTTT. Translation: CASSPETGEKQPQHF.

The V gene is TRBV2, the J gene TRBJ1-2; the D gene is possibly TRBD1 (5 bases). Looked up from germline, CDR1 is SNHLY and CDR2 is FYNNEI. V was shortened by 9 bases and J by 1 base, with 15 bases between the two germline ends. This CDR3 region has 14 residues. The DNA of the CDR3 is TGTGCCAGTGCCGTCTCGGGGGATAACTATGGCTACACCTTC. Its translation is CASAVSGDNYGYTF.

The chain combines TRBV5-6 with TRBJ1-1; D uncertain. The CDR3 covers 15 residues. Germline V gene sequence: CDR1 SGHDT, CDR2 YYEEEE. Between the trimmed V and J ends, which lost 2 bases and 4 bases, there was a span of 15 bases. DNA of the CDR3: TGTGCCAGCAGCTTAACGCGAGGGAAGGGCACTGAAGCTTTCTTT. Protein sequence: CASSLTRGKGTEAFF.

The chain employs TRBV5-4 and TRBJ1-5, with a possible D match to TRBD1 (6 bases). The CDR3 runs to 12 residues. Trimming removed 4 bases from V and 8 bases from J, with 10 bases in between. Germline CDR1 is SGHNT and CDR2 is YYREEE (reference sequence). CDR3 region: CASSQPGEPQHF. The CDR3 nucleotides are TGTGCCAGCAGCCAACCAGGGGAGCCCCAGCATTTT.

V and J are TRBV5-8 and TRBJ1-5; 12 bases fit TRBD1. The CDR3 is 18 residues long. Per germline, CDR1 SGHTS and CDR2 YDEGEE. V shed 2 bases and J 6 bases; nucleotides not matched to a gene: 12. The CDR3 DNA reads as TGTGCCAGCAGCTTTAGACCGGGACAGGGGGCGCGAAGTCAGCCCCAGCATTTT. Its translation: CASSFRPGQGARSQPQHF.

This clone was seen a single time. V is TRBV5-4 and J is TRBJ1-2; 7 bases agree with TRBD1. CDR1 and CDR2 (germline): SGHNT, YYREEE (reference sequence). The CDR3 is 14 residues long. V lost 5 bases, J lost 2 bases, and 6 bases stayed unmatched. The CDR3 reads CASRGHRGNYGYTF. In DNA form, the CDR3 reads TGTGCCAGCAGAGGGCACAGGGGCAACTATGGCTACACCTTC.

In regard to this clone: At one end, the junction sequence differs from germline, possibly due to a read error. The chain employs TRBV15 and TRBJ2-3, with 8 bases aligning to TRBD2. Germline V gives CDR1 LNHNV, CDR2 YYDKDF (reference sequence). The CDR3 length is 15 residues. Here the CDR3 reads CATSRDRLAGRAPLF. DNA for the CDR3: TGTGCCACCAGCAGAGATCGCCTAGCGGGCAGGGCTCCCCTTTTT.

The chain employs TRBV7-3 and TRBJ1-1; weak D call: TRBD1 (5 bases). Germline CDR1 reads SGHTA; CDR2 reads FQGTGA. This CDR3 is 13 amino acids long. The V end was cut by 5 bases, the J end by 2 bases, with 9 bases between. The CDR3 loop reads CASSPQGNTEAFF. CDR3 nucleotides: TGTGCCAGCAGCCCTCAGGGCAACACTGAAGCTTTCTTT.

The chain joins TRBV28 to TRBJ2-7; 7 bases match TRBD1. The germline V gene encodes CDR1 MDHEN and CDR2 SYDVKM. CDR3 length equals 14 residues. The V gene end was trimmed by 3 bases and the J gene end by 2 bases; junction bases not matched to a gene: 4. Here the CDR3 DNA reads TGTGCCAGCAGTTTCGGACAGGCTCCCTACGAGCAGTACTTC. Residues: CASSFGQAPYEQYF.

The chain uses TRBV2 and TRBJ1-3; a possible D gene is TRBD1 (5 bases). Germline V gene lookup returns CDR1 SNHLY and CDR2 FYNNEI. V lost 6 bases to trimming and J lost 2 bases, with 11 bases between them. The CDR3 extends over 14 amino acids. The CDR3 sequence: CASSPGGAGNTIYF. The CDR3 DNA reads TGTGCCAGCAGCCCTGGGGGGGCTGGAAACACCATATATTTT.

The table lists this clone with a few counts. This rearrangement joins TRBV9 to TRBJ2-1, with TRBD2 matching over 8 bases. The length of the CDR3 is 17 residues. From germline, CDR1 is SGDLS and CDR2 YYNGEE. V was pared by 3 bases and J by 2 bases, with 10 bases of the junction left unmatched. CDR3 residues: CASSERTLAVTYNEQFF. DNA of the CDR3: TGTGCCAGCAGCGAAAGGACACTAGCGGTGACCTACAATGAGCAGTTCTTC.

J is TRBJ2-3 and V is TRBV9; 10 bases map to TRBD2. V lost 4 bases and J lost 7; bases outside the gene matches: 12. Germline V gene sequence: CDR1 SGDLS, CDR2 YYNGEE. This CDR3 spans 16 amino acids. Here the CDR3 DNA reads TGTGCCAGCAGCCCTTCCGGAGCGGGAGGGTTCTATACGCAGTATTTT. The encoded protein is CASSPSGAGGFYTQYF.

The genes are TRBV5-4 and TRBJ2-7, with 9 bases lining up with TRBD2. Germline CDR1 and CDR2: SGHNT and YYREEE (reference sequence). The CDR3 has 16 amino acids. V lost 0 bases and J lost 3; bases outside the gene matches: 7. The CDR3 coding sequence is TGTGCCAGCAGCTTGGGGGCTAGCGGGGCCCGCTACGAGCAGTACTTC. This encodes CASSLGASGARYEQYF.

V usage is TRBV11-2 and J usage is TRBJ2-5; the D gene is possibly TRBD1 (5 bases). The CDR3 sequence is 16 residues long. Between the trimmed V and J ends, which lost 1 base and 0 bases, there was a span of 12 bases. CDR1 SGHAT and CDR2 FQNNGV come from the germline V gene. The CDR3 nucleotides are TGTGCCAGCAGCTTAGGCCAGGGTCTGAACCAAGAGACCCAGTACTTC. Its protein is CASSLGQGLNQETQYF.

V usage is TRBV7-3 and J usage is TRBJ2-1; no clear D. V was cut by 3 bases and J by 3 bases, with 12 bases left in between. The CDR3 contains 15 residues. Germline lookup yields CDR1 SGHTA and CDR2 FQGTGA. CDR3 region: CASSFGQASYNEQFF. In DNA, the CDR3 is TGTGCCAGCAGCTTTGGTCAGGCAAGCTACAATGAGCAGTTCTTC.

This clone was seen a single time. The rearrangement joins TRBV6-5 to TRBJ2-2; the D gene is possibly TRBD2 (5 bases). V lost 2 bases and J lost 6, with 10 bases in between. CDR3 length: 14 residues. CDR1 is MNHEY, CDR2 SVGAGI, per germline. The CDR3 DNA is TGTGCCAGCAGTTACGTTCGGGGAGCCGGGGAGCTGTTTTTT. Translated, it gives CASSYVRGAGELFF.

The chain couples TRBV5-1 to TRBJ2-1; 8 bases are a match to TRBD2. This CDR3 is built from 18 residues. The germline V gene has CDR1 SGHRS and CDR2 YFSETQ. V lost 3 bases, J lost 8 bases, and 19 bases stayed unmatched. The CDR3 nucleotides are TGCGCCAGCAGCTCCCTTGGGGGACTAGGGACGAGAGGGGATGAGCAGTTCTTC. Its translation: CASSSLGGLGTRGDEQFF. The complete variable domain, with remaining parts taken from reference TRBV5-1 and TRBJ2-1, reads KAGVTQTPRYLIKTRGQQVTLSCSPISGHRSVSWYQQTPGQGLQFLFEYFSETQRNKGNFPGRFSGRQFSNSRSEMNVSTLELGDSALYLCASSSLGGLGTRGDEQFFGPGTRLTVL.

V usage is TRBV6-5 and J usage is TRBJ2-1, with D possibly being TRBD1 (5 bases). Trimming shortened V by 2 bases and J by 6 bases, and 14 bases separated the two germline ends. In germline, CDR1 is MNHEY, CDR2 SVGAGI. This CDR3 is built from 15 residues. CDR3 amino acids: CASSYVRVVANEQFF. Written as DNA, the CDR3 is TGTGCCAGCAGTTACGTCAGGGTTGTGGCCAATGAGCAGTTCTTC.

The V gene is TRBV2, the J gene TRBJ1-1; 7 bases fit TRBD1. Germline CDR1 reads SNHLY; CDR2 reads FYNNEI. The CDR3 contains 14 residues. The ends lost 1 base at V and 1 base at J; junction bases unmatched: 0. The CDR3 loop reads CASSEGQGNTEAFF. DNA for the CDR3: TGTGCCAGCAGTGAAGGACAGGGGAACACTGAAGCTTTCTTT.

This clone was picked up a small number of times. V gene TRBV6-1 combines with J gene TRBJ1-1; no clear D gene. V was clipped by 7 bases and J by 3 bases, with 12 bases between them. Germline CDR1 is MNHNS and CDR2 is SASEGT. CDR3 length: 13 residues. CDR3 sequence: CASTKGEHTEAFF. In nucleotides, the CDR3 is TGTGCCAGCACCAAGGGAGAGCACACTGAAGCTTTCTTT.

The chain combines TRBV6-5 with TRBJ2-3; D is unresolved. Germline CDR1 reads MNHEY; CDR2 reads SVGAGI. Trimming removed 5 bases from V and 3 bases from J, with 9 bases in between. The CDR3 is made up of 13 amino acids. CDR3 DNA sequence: TGTGCCAGCAGTCCCCTCCTGACAGATACGCAGTATTTT. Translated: CASSPLLTDTQYF.

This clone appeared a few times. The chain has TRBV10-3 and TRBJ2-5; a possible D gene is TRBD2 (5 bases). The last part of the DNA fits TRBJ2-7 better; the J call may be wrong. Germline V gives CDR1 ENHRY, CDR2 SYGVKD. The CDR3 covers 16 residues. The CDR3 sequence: CAIKSIGRGSSYEQYF. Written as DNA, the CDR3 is TGTGCCATCAAATCGATAGGTAGAGGGAGCTCCTACGAGCAGTACTTC.

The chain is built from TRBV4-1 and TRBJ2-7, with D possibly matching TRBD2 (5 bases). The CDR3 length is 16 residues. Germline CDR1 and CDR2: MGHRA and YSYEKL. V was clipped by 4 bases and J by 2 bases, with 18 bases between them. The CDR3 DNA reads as TGCGCCAGCAGCCGAGACGGGGAGTTAATTGCCTACGAGCAGTACTTC. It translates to CASSRDGELIAYEQYF.

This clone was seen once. The CDR3 DNA is TGTGCCAGCATCGGCCGGGACAGCTCCTACAATGAGCAGTTCTTC. It encodes CASIGRDSSYNEQFF. V gene TRBV6-6 combines with J gene TRBJ2-1; 7 bases fit TRBD1. Unmatched junction bases numbered 6, after V lost 7 bases and J lost 0 bases. The CDR3 runs to 15 residues. CDR1 is MNHNY and CDR2 is SVGAGI in the germline V gene (reference sequence).

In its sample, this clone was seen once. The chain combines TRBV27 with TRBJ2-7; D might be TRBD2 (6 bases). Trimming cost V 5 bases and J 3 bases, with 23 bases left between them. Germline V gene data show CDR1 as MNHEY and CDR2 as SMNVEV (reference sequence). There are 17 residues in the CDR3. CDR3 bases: TGTGCCAGCAGTGGGCCCGGGGGTGATTCGGGGGACTACGAGCAGTACTTC. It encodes CASSGPGGDSGDYEQYF.